The 5 T cell receptor beta chains below come from one sample, sequenced in a study of shared clonotypes between healthy human individuals. The repertoire was sequenced with immunoSEQ multiplex PCR; TCRdb's copy has only in-frame clones and lacks some. The top ten clones hold about 0.11% of a sample with some 600,000 clones, 95% to 97% of them seen once. Only CD45RO-negative cells positively selected for CCR7 counted as naive CD8 cells, so terminally differentiated effector memory CD45RA+ cells were excluded. The source material was naive CD8+ T cells sorted from blood. The origin of the receptors is a woman aged 25 to 45 in good health.

The gene calls are TRBV6-1 and TRBJ2-7, with TRBD2 as a possible D gene (5 bases). The germline gives CDR1 MNHNS, CDR2 SASEGT. The CDR3 totals 13 residues. Trimming removed 1 base from V and 5 bases from J, with 9 bases in between. CDR3: CASSEVRDDEQYF. CDR3 coding DNA: TGTGCCAGCAGTGAAGTGAGGGATGACGAGCAGTACTTC.

The rearrangement links TRBV28 to TRBJ2-1; D call uncertain. Deletions cut 5 bases from V and 1 base from J, with 12 bases between. This CDR3 is 15 amino acids long. CDR1 is MDHEN and CDR2 is SYDVKM in the germline V gene. The CDR3, as DNA: TGTGCCAGCAGTAATATAGCCGGGTCCTACAATGAGCAGTTCTTC. Amino acid sequence: CASSNIAGSYNEQFF.

The chain has TRBV6-1 and TRBJ2-7; 8 bases agree with TRBD2. Germline V lookup: CDR1 MNHNS, CDR2 SASEGT. Losses at the gene ends were 1 base for V and 4 bases for J; bases not matched to a gene: 9. The CDR3 length is 16 residues. CDR3 sequence reads: CASSEVRGSGTYEQYF. Written as DNA, the CDR3 is TGTGCCAGCAGTGAAGTACGGGGTAGCGGGACTTACGAGCAGTACTTC.

V gene TRBV2 combines with J gene TRBJ2-7; tentatively, D is TRBD1 (5 bases). V was cut by 0 bases and J by 7 bases, with 13 bases left in between. Germline V gene lookup returns CDR1 SNHLY and CDR2 FYNNEI. The CDR3 consists of 14 residues. In DNA, the CDR3 is TGTGCCAGCAGTGAAGCGCTTTTGGGGCGTGAGCAGTACTTC. This sequence encodes CASSEALLGREQYF.

The chain has TRBV5-1 and TRBJ2-2; TRBD2 might be the D (5 bases). V shed 6 bases and J shed 5 bases, with 14 bases lying between them. The CDR3 sequence is 14 residues long. Germline CDR1 SGHRS, CDR2 YFSETQ. This CDR3 is CASTPLVSTGELFF. In DNA form, the CDR3 reads TGCGCCAGCACGCCACTAGTTTCGACCGGGGAGCTGTTTTTT.